A selection of T cell receptor beta chains follows, all from one sample in a study of blood T cell repertoires in COVID-19. Here immunoSEQ multiplex PCR was the method, and the copy in TCRdb shows in-frame clones only, minus some. The sample holds 170,000 or so clones, about 90% seen once. The source material was PBMCs or T cells enriched from blood (not recorded which). Every receptor here comes from a woman aged 45 to 65 who had recovered from COVID-19. Each CDR3 is given with its conserved first and last residue. The D gene is left open where the match is weak. The listing skips clone size in some rows; elsewhere it reads once, few, many or a size class.

>TRBJ2-1|TRBV4-1|-|TRBD1
TGCGCCAGCAGCCAAGACCCGACAGGGAATGAGCAGTTCTTC
CASSQDPTGNEQFF
>TRBJ2-3|TRBV24-1|-|-
TGTGCCACCAGTGAACCCACTAGCCCTACAGATACGCAGTATTTT
CATSEPTSPTDTQYF
>TRBJ1-1|TRBV5-6|-|-
TGTGCCAGCAGCTTCAACAGTGCAGATGAAGCTTTCTTT
CASSFNSADEAFF
>TRBJ2-1|TRBV6-5|-|TRBD1
TGTGCCAGCATTACGAGGGACAGGGGTAGCAATGAGCAGTTCTTC
CASITRDRGSNEQFF
>TRBJ2-5|TRBV3-1/TRBV3-2|-|-
TGTGCCAGCAGCCGGAGAGAGCAAGAGACCCAGTACTTC
CASSRREQETQYF
>TRBJ1-5|TRBV19|-|-
TGTGCCGGTACCGTCGGGGGCAATCAGCCCCAGCATTTT
CAGTVGGNQPQHF
>TRBJ2-1|TRBV6-2/TRBV6-3|few|TRBD2
TGTGCCAGCAGCCGACCTAGCGGGAGCTCCTACAATGAGCAGTTCTTC
CASSRPSGSSYNEQFF
>TRBJ2-7|TRBV7-9|-|-
TGTGCCAGCAGCTTTAACATAGAGGGTTTCCAGTACTTC
CASSFNIEGFQYF
>TRBJ2-7|TRBV21-1|-|-
TGTGCCAGCGGGACTAGCGATAGGTGCGAGCAGTACTTC
CASGTSDRCEQYF
>TRBJ2-1|TRBV18|-|TRBD2
TGTGCCAGCTCACCACCGTCCCGGGGAGGGGATGAGCAGTTCTTC
CASSPPSRGGDEQFF
>TRBJ2-7|TRBV4-1|-|TRBD1
TGCGCCAGCAGCCAAGATTGGGACAGCTCCTACGAGCAGTACTTC
CASSQDWDSSYEQYF
>TRBJ1-2|TRBV7-9|-|-
TGTGCCAGCAGCTTATCCGCAGTCTTTAACTATGGCTACACCTTC
CASSLSAVFNYGYTF
>TRBJ1-5|TRBV6-1|-|-
TGTGCCAGCAGTGAAGGGGAGTATCAGCCCCAGCATTTT
CASSEGEYQPQHF
>TRBJ2-2|TRBV11-3|-|TRBD2
TGTGCCAGCAGCTTGAGGGAGGGCACCGGGGAGCTGTTTTTT
CASSLREGTGELFF
>TRBJ1-6|TRBV28|-|-
TGTGCCACCGGGGGGAGCTCCTATAATTCACCCCTCCACTTT
CATGGSSYNSPLHF
>TRBJ1-4|TRBV4-2|-|-
TGTGCCAGCAGCATCAGGGCCGCAACTAATGAAAAACTGTTTTTT
CASSIRAATNEKLFF
>TRBJ2-3|TRBV6-2/TRBV6-3|few|TRBD2
TGTGCCAGCAGTCCCGGGACTAGCGTATACACAGATACGCAGTATTTT
CASSPGTSVYTDTQYF
>TRBJ1-5|TRBV3-1/TRBV3-2|few|TRBD1
TGTGCCAGCAGCCAAAACAGGGGAGAACAGCCCCAGCATTTT
CASSQNRGEQPQHF
>TRBJ1-5|TRBV6-5|-|-
TGTGCCAGCAAGGGGCAGAGCAATCAGCCCCAGCATTTT
CASKGQSNQPQHF
>TRBJ1-6|TRBV5-1|-|TRBD1
TGCGCCAGCAGCCCGGGACAGGGGAATTCACCCCTCCACTTT
CASSPGQGNSPLHF
>TRBJ2-1|TRBV11-3|-|-
TGTGCCAGCAGCTTATCTGTGCTTGGCCAGCGGGCCTACAATGAGCAGTTCTTC
CASSLSVLGQRAYNEQFF
>TRBJ2-7|TRBV16|once|TRBD2
TGTGCCAGCAGCACCTTGGGGGGGGGTTCCAGCTCCTACGAGCAGTACTTC
CASSTLGGGSSSYEQYF
>TRBJ1-1|TRBV5-6|-|-
TGTGCCAGCAGCTTGCGGACGCGGGGGATGGTCACTGAAGCTTTCTTT
CASSLRTRGMVTEAFF
>TRBJ1-1|TRBV6-5|-|-
TGTGCCAGCACCCTAAACACTGAAGCTTTCTTT
CASTLNTEAFF
>TRBJ1-3|TRBV28|-|TRBD1
TGTGCCAGTCGTGGGACAGCTGGAAACACCATATATTTT
CASRGTAGNTIYF
>TRBJ1-5|TRBV4-3|-|-
TGCGCCAGCAGCTCCACCCTCCAGTGGGGCAAGCCCCAGCATTTT
CASSSTLQWGKPQHF
>TRBJ2-3|TRBV11-2|-|-
TGTGCCAGCAGCACCTCGGGGAGACCCACAGATACGCAGTATTTT
CASSTSGRPTDTQYF
>TRBJ1-6|TRBV14|-|-
TGTGCCAGCAGCCAAGTCAGGGCTAATTCACCCCTCCACTTT
CASSQVRANSPLHF
>TRBJ2-1|TRBV19|-|TRBD2
TGTGCCAGTAGTATAGGACTAGCGGGAGGTGGAAATGAGCAGTTCTTC
CASSIGLAGGGNEQFF
>TRBJ1-2|TRBV2|-|TRBD1
TGTGCCAGCAGTGAAGCTGAAAGGGGGCGCGGTGGCTACACCTTC
CASSEAERGRGGYTF
>TRBJ1-4|TRBV6-5|-|TRBD1
TGTGCCAGCAGTTCGGGACAGGTTCGAACTAATGAAAAACTGTTTTTT
CASSSGQVRTNEKLFF
>TRBJ1-1|TRBV5-6|-|TRBD1
TGTGCCAGCAGCTTCCGGGACAGGGGGCCCACTGAAGCTTTCTTT
CASSFRDRGPTEAFF
>TRBJ1-1|TRBV25-1|-|TRBD1
TGTGCCAGCAGTGGCTCGGACAGGGGAGCTGGTGAAGCTTTCTTT
CASSGSDRGAGEAFF
>TRBJ2-7|TRBV4-3|-|TRBD2
TGCGCCAGCAGCCAGGGGACTAGCGGGAGTCGGAGCGAGCAGTACTTC
CASSQGTSGSRSEQYF
>TRBJ1-5|TRBV10-1|-|-
TGCGCCAGCAGTGATCCGGGGGGCATTTATCAGCCCCAGCATTTT
CASSDPGGIYQPQHF
>TRBJ2-3|TRBV7-9|-|TRBD2
TGTGCCAGCAGCCTAGGGACTAGCGGCACAGATACGCAGTATTTT
CASSLGTSGTDTQYF
>TRBJ2-6|TRBV18|-|-
TGTGCCAGCTCAGAGGTAGGGGCCAACGTCCTGACTTTC
CASSEVGANVLTF
>TRBJ2-1|TRBV24-1|-|-
TGTGCCACCAGTGTAGGTGACAGCCCACATGAGCAGTTCTTC
CATSVGDSPHEQFF
>TRBJ2-6|TRBV7-9|-|-
TGTGCCAGCAGCTTTAGGACACTCGTTTACTCTGGGGCCAACGTCCTGACTTTC
CASSFRTLVYSGANVLTF
>TRBJ2-7|TRBV7-2|few|-
TGTGCCAGCAGCTTAGCCCCTGGGAGGCTCTACGAGCAGTACTTC
CASSLAPGRLYEQYF
>TRBJ1-2|TRBV9|-|-
TGTGCCAGCAGCTCAACGGCGGGGGATGGCTACACCTTC
CASSSTAGDGYTF
>TRBJ1-4|TRBV29-1|few|TRBD1
TGCAGCGTCCAGGGGGCGTCTAATGAAAAACTGTTTTTT
CSVQGASNEKLFF
>TRBJ2-7|TRBV10-3|-|TRBD1
TGTGCCATCGGCGGACAGGGGAGAGAGCAGTACTTC
CAIGGQGREQYF
>TRBJ2-1|TRBV11-3|few|TRBD2
TGTGCCAGCAGCCCATGGACTAGCGGGAGGGCCTACAATGAGCAGTTCTTC
CASSPWTSGRAYNEQFF
>TRBJ2-7|TRBV7-2|-|TRBD2
TGTGCCAGCAACCTCGGGGGGAGCTCCTACGAGCAGTACTTC
CASNLGGSSYEQYF
>TRBJ1-5|TRBV7-2|-|-
TGTGCCAGCACCACTACCGCGGGGCGCAATCAGCCCCAGCATTTT
CASTTTAGRNQPQHF
>TRBJ1-1|TRBV19|few|-
TGTGCCAGTAGTATGTCCGGGACTGAAGCTTTCTTT
CASSMSGTEAFF
>TRBJ2-5|TRBV2|-|-
TGTGCCAGCAGACTTCGGGGGCAAGAGACCCAGTACTTC
CASRLRGQETQYF
>TRBJ1-2|TRBV25-1|-|-
TGTGCCAGCAGCCCGACAGGTTTGGATGGCTACACCTTC
CASSPTGLDGYTF
>TRBJ1-4|TRBV4-2|medium-sized|-
TGTGCCAGCAGTGAAGAGAGGAGGGAGTATGAAAAACTGTTTTTT
CASSEERREYEKLFF
>TRBJ2-5|TRBV11-2|-|-
TGTGCCAGCAGCTCCCGGGCGGGAAGAGAGACCCAGTACTTC
CASSSRAGRETQYF